This T cell receptor (beta chain) was found in a study of CD8 T cells in ankylosing spondylitis. General study findings and limits: Blood from ankylosing spondylitis patients appeared to carry a characteristic roughly eight-variant TCR beta motif. Disease-linked clones reportedly concentrated significantly in matched ankylosing spondylitis synovial fluid.

With respect to this clonotype: The target antigen is unknown.

TCRdb independently ran MiXCR on the 5' RACE reads; one entry per CDR3 protein. Of roughly 200,000 distinct CDR3 sequences listed, roughly 12% are singletons. Sequencing used blood, either unsorted or a sorted T cell fraction (not recorded which). The TCR sequence derives from a male donor with ankylosing spondylitis or in good health (not recorded which).

For the CDR3, the DNA is TGTGCCAGTAGTATAGAGATAGCGGGTCACAATGAGCAGTTCTTC. The encoded protein is CASSIEIAGHNEQFF. The V and J genes are TRBV19 and TRBJ2-1; 7 bases line up with TRBD2. V was pared by 0 bases and J by 5 bases, with 4 bases of the junction left unmatched. The CDR3 extends over 15 amino acids. Looked up from germline, CDR1 is LNHDA and CDR2 is SQIVND (reference sequence).